The source of this T cell receptor beta chain is a study of blood T cell repertoires in COVID-19. Study in general: Some COVID-19 samples were acute and others convalescent; all came from the United States, Italy and Spain.

CDR3 length: 14 residues. Germline V gene data show CDR1 as SEHNR and CDR2 as FQNEAQ (reference sequence). V gave up 1 base and J gave up 8 bases; unmatched junction bases: 5. Original analysis: Estimation of nucleated cell counts relied on the amplification of reference gene primers. Data came from immunoSEQ multiplex PCR; TCRdb stores just in-frame clones and leaves some out. V and J calls and clone size are copied from that table; D and trimming were computed from the DNA. In the table there are approximately 86,000 clones, 80% of which are singletons. Sequencing was carried out using peripheral blood. This TCR was recovered from a woman in her 70s with acute or convalescent COVID-19. The chain is built from TRBV7-9 and TRBJ1-3; 7 nucleotides match TRBD1. The CDR3 reads CASSLDTGVDTIYF. The CDR3 DNA is TGTGCCAGCAGCTTAGATACAGGGGTGGACACCATATATTTT.